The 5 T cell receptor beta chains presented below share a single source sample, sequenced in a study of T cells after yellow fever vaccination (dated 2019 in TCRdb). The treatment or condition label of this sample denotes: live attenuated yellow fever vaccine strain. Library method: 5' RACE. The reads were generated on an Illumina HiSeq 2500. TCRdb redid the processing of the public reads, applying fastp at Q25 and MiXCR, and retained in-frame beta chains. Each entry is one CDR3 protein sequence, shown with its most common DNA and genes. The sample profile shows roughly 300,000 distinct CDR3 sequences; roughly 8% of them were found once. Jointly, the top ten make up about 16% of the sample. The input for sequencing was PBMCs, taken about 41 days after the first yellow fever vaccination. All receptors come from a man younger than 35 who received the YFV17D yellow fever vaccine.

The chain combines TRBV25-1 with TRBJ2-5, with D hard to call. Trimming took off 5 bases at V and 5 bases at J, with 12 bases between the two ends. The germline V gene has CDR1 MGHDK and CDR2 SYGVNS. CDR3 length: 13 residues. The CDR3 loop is CASSSPNMETQYF. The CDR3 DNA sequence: TGTGCCAGCAGTTCTCCCAATATGGAGACCCAGTACTTC.

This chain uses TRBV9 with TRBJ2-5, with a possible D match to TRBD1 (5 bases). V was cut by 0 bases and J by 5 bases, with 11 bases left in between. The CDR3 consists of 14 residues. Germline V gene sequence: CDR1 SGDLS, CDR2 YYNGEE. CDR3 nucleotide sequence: TGTGCCAGCAGCGTAGGGGGCGTCGCGGAGACCCAGTACTTC. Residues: CASSVGGVAETQYF.

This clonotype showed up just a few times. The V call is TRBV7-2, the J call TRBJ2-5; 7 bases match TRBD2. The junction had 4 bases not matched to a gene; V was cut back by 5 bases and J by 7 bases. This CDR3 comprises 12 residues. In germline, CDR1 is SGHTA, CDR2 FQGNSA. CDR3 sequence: CASSGLGGTQYF. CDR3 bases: TGTGCCAGCAGCGGACTAGGAGGGACCCAGTACTTC.

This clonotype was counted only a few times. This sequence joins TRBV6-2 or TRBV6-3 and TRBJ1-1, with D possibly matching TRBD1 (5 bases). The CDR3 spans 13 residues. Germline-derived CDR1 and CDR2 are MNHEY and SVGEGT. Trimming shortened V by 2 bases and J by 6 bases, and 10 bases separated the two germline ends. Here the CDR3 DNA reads TGTGCCAGCAGTTACGGGGCGAGGGCTGAAGCTTTCTTT. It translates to CASSYGARAEAFF.

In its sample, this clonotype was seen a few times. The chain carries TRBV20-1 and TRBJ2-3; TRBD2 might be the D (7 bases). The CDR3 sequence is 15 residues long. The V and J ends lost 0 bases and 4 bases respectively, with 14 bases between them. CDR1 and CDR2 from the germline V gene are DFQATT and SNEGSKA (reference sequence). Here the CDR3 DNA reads TGCAGTGCTAGAGATCTCGGGGGGCCCCCAGATACGCAGTATTTT. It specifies CSARDLGGPPDTQYF.